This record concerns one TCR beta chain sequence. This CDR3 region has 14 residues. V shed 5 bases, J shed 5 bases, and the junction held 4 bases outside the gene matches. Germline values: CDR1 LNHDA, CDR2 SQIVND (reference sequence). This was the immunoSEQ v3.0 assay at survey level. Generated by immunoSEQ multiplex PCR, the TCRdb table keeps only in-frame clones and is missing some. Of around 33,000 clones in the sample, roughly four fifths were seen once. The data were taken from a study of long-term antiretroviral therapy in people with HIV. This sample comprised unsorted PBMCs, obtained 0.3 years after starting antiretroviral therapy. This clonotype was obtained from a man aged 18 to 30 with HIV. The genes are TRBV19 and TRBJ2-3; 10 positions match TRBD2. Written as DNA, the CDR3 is TGTGCCAGTAGTCCAGCGGGAGGGGAAGATACGCAGTATTTT. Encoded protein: CASSPAGGEDTQYF.